This TCR beta chain was found in a study of OX40 agonist ivuxolimab in advanced cancers. The method was immunoSEQ multiplex PCR; TCRdb's version includes in-frame clones alone and lacks a portion of them. The sample yields 52,000 or so clones, approximately 91% seen once. This CDR3 is 16 amino acids long. V trimming: 4 bases; J trimming: 0 bases; junction bases outside the gene matches: 6. From germline, CDR1 is MNHEY and CDR2 SMNVEV (reference sequence). This rearrangement joins TRBV27 to TRBJ2-1; 7 bases fit TRBD2. The sequence was collected from an adult with an advanced solid tumor such as melanoma, head and neck, liver or kidney cancer. Specimen: CD4+ or CD8+ T cells sorted from blood, collected in a trial of the OX40 agonist ivuxolimab. CDR3 nucleotides: TGTGCCAGCAGTTCCCAGCGGGACCTCTCCTACAATGAGCAGTTCTTC. This encodes CASSSQRDLSYNEQFF.